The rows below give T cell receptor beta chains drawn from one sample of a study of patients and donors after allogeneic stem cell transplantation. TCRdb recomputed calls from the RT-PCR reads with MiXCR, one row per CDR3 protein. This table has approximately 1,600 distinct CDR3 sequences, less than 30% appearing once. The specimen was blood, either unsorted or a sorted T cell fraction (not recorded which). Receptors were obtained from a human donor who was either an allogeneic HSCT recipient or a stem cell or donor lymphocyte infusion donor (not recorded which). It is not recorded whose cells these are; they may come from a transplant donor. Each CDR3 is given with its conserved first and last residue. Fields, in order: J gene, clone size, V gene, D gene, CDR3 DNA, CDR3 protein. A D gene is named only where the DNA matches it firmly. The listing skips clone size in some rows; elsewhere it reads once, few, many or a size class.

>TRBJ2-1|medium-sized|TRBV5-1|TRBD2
TGCGCCAGCAGCCCGGTGGGCGGGGGCAATGAGCAGTTCTTC
CASSPVGGGNEQFF
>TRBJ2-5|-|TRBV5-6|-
TGTGCCAGCAGCTTGGGGCAAACCCAGTACTTC
CASSLGQTQYF
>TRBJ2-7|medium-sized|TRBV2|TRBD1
TGTGCCAGCACACAGGGGTCCCTTTCCTACGAGCAGTACTTC
CASTQGSLSYEQYF
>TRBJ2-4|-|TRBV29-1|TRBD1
TGCAGCGGGCCGGGACAGGGGGCCAAAAACATTCAGTACTTC
CSGPGQGAKNIQYF
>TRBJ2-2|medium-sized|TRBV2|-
TGTGCCAGCAGTGTCATTCCACTCAACACCGGGGAGCTGTTTTTT
CASSVIPLNTGELFF
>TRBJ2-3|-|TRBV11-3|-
TGTGCCAGCAGCCGTCCGGCAGATACGCAGTATTTT
CASSRPADTQYF
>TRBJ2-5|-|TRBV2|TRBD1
TGTGCCAGCAGCGTGGAGGGACAGGGGGGTGAGACCCAGTACTTC
CASSVEGQGGETQYF
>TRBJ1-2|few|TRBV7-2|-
TGTGCCAGCAGCTTAGCGGGGGAAGGCTACACCTTC
CASSLAGEGYTF
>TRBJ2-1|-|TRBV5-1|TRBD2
TGCGCCAGCAGTAGCGGGGGGTCCTACGAGCAGTTCTTC
CASSSGGSYEQFF
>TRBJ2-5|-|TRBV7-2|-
TGTGCCAGCAGCAGATTAGGCGGTCGGGAGACCCAGTACTTC
CASSRLGGRETQYF
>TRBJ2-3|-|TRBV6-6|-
TGTGCCAGCAGTTACGAGGCCCGGAGCACAGATACGCAGTATTTT
CASSYEARSTDTQYF
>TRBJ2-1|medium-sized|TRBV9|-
TGTGCCAGCAGCTCCCCAGGTTCGGGGGACAATGAGCAGTTCTTC
CASSSPGSGDNEQFF
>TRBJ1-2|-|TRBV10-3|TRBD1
TGTGCCATCAGTGACCGCCGGGACAGGCGATCTTTCTATGGCTACACCTTC
CAISDRRDRRSFYGYTF
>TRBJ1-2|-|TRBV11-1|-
TGTGCCAGCAGCACAGAAGGGGGTATTGGTGGCTACACCTTC
CASSTEGGIGGYTF
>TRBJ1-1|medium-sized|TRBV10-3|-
TGTGCCATCAGGCCCACAGGAGAGGCCACTGAAGCTTTCTTT
CAIRPTGEATEAFF
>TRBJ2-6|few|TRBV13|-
TGTGCCAGCAGCTTAGCTTCTGGGGCCAACGTCCTGACTTTC
CASSLASGANVLTF
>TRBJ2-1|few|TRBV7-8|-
TGTGCCAGCAGCCGGCGGGGGCCCTCAAACAATGAGCAGTTCTTC
CASSRRGPSNNEQFF
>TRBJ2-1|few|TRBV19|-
TGTGCCAGCCGGGACTCGGGCACCAATGAGCAGTTCTTC
CASRDSGTNEQFF
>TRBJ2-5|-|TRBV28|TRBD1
TGTGCCAGCAGCTGGACAGGATGGGAGACCCAGTACTTC
CASSWTGWETQYF
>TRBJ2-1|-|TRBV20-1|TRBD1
TGCAGTGGACAGGGGAATGAGCAGTTCTTC
CSGQGNEQFF
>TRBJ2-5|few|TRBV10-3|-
TGTGCCATCAGGGACTTTCAAGAGACCCAGTACTTC
CAIRDFQETQYF
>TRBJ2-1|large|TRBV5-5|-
TGTGCCAGCAGCCCGACCGGGACGGTTTCCTACAATGAGCAGTTCTTC
CASSPTGTVSYNEQFF
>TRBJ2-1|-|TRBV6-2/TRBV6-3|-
TGTGCCAGCAGTTATGACATAAGGAGAATCAATGAGCAGTTCTTC
CASSYDIRRINEQFF
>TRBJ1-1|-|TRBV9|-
TGTGCCAGCAGCCCGCATGACCAGGGTGAAGCTTTCTTT
CASSPHDQGEAFF
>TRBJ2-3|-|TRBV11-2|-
TGTGCCAGCAGCTTAGGCCAGCCCGGGGCAGATACGCAGTATTTT
CASSLGQPGADTQYF
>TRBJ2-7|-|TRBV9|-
TGTGCCACAGGACGGACACTCGACGAGCAGTACTTC
CATGRTLDEQYF
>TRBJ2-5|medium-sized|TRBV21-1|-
TGTGCCAGCAGCATCAAAGAGACCCAGTACTTC
CASSIKETQYF
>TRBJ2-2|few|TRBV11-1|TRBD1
TGTGCCAGCAGCCGCGACAGGGTGAAAACCGGGGAGCTGTTTTTT
CASSRDRVKTGELFF
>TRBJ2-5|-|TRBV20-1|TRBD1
TGCAGTGCCCCTGGACAGGTGGGGGAGACCCAGTACTTC
CSAPGQVGETQYF
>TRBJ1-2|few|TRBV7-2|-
TGTGCCAGCAGCTTAGGATACGCAGTTCTTGGCTACACCTTC
CASSLGYAVLGYTF
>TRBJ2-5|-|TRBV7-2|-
TGTGCCAGCAGCTTCACTAGCGAGACCCAGTACTTC
CASSFTSETQYF
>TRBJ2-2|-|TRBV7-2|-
TGTGCCAGCAGCTGGACATCACGTAACACCGGGGAGCTGTTTTTT
CASSWTSRNTGELFF
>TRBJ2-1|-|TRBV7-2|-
TGTGCCAGCTCCCCGGCGGGGTACAATGAGCAGTTCTTC
CASSPAGYNEQFF
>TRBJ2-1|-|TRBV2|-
TGTGCCAGCAGTGGGATAGCCTACAATGAGCAGTTCTTC
CASSGIAYNEQFF
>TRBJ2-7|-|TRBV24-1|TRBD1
TGTGCCACCAGTGCGGCAGGGGGTACCTACGAGCAGTACTTC
CATSAAGGTYEQYF